This T cell receptor (beta chain) was identified during a study of cytomegalovirus exposure and HLA in healthy donors. Germline V gene data show CDR1 as SEHNR and CDR2 as FQNEAQ (reference sequence). The CDR3 is 16 residues long. Trimming stripped 7 bases from V and 5 bases from J, with 23 bases between. Both 60 Vbeta primers and 13 Jbeta primers went into the PCR. Profiling relied on immunoSEQ multiplex PCR, and the TCRdb table lists in-frame clones only, not all of them. This sample carries over 25,000 clones, approximately 70% of them seen once, and the ten largest clones take 4% to 4.5%. This chain connects TRBV7-9 to TRBJ1-1; D remains ambiguous. The sequence was obtained from a woman in her 50s in good health and CMV-seronegative. The sequencing sample was made of PBMCs. CDR3 bases: TGTGCCAGCATCCTTATGTACCGGGCCTCGGGGACTGAAGCTTTCTTT. It codes for CASILMYRASGTEAFF.